This TCR beta chain was sequenced for a study of early T cells in non-severe SARS-CoV-2 infection. Looking at the study overall: Chains from this unsorted whole-blood bulk RNA could not be paired.

The germline CDR1 and CDR2 sequences are SEHNR and FQNEAQ (reference sequence). This CDR3 comprises 13 residues. Trimming cost V 5 bases and J 1 base, with 8 bases left between them. Via MiXCR, TCRdb re-called the 5' RACE reads, giving one row per CDR3 protein. The sample holds 37,000 or so distinct CDR3 sequences, over 4% seen once. Study results and caveats: The study's VDJdb matching favored anti-spike CD8 responses and missed private and CD4 specificities.

Ten or more counts support this clonotype. The target antigen is unknown. This rearrangement joins TRBV7-9 to TRBJ1-1; D is uncertain. This TCR derives from an adult who was a healthcare worker with PCR-confirmed SARS-CoV-2 infection or an uninfected control (not recorded which). Sequencing was performed on whole blood. The CDR3: CASSHSQNTEAFF. CDR3 nucleotides: TGTGCCAGCAGCCACAGCCAGAACACTGAAGCTTTCTTT.